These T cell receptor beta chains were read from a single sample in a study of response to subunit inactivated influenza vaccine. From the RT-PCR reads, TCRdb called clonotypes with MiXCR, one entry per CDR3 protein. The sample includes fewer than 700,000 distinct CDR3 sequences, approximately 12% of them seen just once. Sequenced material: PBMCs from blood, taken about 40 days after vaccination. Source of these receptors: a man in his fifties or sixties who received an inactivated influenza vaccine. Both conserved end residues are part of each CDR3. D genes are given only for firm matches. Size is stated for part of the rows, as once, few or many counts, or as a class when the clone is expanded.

DNA: TGTGCCAGCAGTTTAAGGCCAGGGAGCTACGAGCAGTACTTC
CDR3: CASSLRPGSYEQYF
J: TRBJ2-7
size: -
V: TRBV28
D: -

DNA: TGTGCCAGCAGCTGGCCGGGGCTGCGGAACGAGCAGTACTTC
CDR3: CASSWPGLRNEQYF
J: TRBJ2-7
size: -
V: TRBV7-2
D: -

DNA: TGTGCCAGCAGCCAAGTCATCGGCCGCTCCTACGAGCAGTACTTC
CDR3: CASSQVIGRSYEQYF
J: TRBJ2-7
size: many
V: TRBV4-2
D: -

DNA: TGTGCCAGCAGACAGGGGGCTAATTCACCCCTCCACTTT
CDR3: CASRQGANSPLHF
J: TRBJ1-6
size: many
V: TRBV6-2/TRBV6-3
D: TRBD1

DNA: TGTTCCAGCAGTTCAGGGGTCACCGGGGAGCTGTTTTTT
CDR3: CSSSSGVTGELFF
J: TRBJ2-2
size: -
V: TRBV27
D: -

DNA: TGTGCCAGCAGACCACCAGCAGGGGGTGAGCAGTACTTC
CDR3: CASRPPAGGEQYF
J: TRBJ2-7
size: -
V: TRBV3-1
D: TRBD1

DNA: TGTGCCAGCAGCGAACTAGCGGCCTCCTACGAGCAGTACTTC
CDR3: CASSELAASYEQYF
J: TRBJ2-7
size: many
V: TRBV7-9
D: TRBD2

DNA: TGTGCCAGCAGTTGGGACAGGTACAATGAGCAGTTCTTC
CDR3: CASSWDRYNEQFF
J: TRBJ2-1
size: many
V: TRBV28
D: TRBD1

DNA: TGCAGTGCAAATCGGGACAGTAATCAGCCCCAGCATTTT
CDR3: CSANRDSNQPQHF
J: TRBJ1-5
size: few
V: TRBV20-1
D: TRBD1

DNA: TGTGCCAGCAGCCAAGTTGGGGCTAGCGGGGGGCGCAATGAGCAGTTCTTC
CDR3: CASSQVGASGGRNEQFF
J: TRBJ2-1
size: few
V: TRBV3-1
D: TRBD2

DNA: TGTGCCAGCAGACCTCCGGGACAGGCATACTACGAGCAGTACTTC
CDR3: CASRPPGQAYYEQYF
J: TRBJ2-7
size: -
V: TRBV7-9
D: TRBD1

DNA: TGTGCCAGCAGCCCCCGGACAGCGGGGAATGAGCAGTACTTC
CDR3: CASSPRTAGNEQYF
J: TRBJ2-7
size: few
V: TRBV3-1
D: -

DNA: TGCAGCGTACCAACGTGGGGGGAGTACCAAGAGACCCAGTACTTC
CDR3: CSVPTWGEYQETQYF
J: TRBJ2-5
size: few
V: TRBV29-1
D: -

DNA: TGTGCCAGCAGTTTCGGGCCAAGGTTCGGTAGCAATCAGCCCCAGCATTTT
CDR3: CASSFGPRFGSNQPQHF
J: TRBJ1-5
size: few
V: TRBV27
D: -

DNA: TGTGCCAGCAGTTACCCGGGAGATAGCGGGAGACTTCGTGCTAGCACAGATACGCAGTATTTT
CDR3: CASSYPGDSGRLRASTDTQYF
J: TRBJ2-3
size: -
V: TRBV6-2/TRBV6-3
D: TRBD2

DNA: TGTGCCAGCAGCCCCCGGGACACCCTCTCCTACAATGAGCAGTTCTTC
CDR3: CASSPRDTLSYNEQFF
J: TRBJ2-1
size: -
V: TRBV7-9
D: -

DNA: TGTGCCAGCAGTTACACGAGAGATTACAATGAGCAGTTCTTC
CDR3: CASSYTRDYNEQFF
J: TRBJ2-1
size: -
V: TRBV6-5
D: -

DNA: TGTGCCATCAGCAGACAGCACTCCGGGGAGCTGTTTTTT
CDR3: CAISRQHSGELFF
J: TRBJ2-2
size: -
V: TRBV10-3
D: -

DNA: TGCAGTGCCCGGACAGGGACTACCTACAATGAGCAGTTCTTC
CDR3: CSARTGTTYNEQFF
J: TRBJ2-1
size: few
V: TRBV20-1
D: -

DNA: TGCAGTGCTAGTCCCCAGGAAGAGACCCAGTACTTC
CDR3: CSASPQEETQYF
J: TRBJ2-5
size: few
V: TRBV20-1
D: -

DNA: TGTGCCAGCAGCCAAGAGGAGGGTGTGCAGTACTTC
CDR3: CASSQEEGVQYF
J: TRBJ2-7
size: many
V: TRBV4-2
D: -

DNA: TGTGCCAGCAGCTGGGGACCACAAGAGACCCAGTACTTC
CDR3: CASSWGPQETQYF
J: TRBJ2-5
size: -
V: TRBV27
D: -

DNA: TGTGCCAGCAGCCTCCGGACAGGGCGGGCCGAGCAGTACTTC
CDR3: CASSLRTGRAEQYF
J: TRBJ2-7
size: -
V: TRBV7-9
D: TRBD1

DNA: TGTGCCAGCAGCCCCCCTTCAGGCCTCACAGATACGCAGTATTTT
CDR3: CASSPPSGLTDTQYF
J: TRBJ2-3
size: -
V: TRBV7-2
D: -